This is a list of T cell receptor beta chains from one sample in a study of OX40 agonist ivuxolimab in advanced cancers. Libraries were prepared by immunoSEQ multiplex PCR; TCRdb keeps only in-frame clonotypes and omits some of them. Of under 70,000 clones in the sample, 80% to 90% were seen once. The sample here was CD4+ or CD8+ T cells sorted from blood, taken in a trial of the OX40 agonist ivuxolimab. The receptors were sampled from an adult with an advanced solid tumor such as melanoma, head and neck, liver or kidney cancer. Each CDR3 is given with its conserved first and last residue. Each record gives: clone size, V gene, D gene, J gene, CDR3 DNA, CDR3 protein. The D gene is left open where the match is weak. Clone size is given for some rows only: seen once, a few or many times, or a class if the clone is expanded.

.	TRBV28	.	TRBJ1-2	TGTGCCAGCAGGAGGGACATATATTCTAACTATGGCTACACCTTC	CASRRDIYSNYGYTF
once	TRBV5-8	.	TRBJ1-1	TGTGCCAGCAACGCCGACAGGACTAGTATGAACACTGAAGCTTTCTTT	CASNADRTSMNTEAFF
.	TRBV7-9	.	TRBJ2-7	TGTGCCAGCAGCCCGTCTAGCGTCTTCTACGAGCAGTACTTC	CASSPSSVFYEQYF
.	TRBV6-5	.	TRBJ2-7	TGTGCCAGCAGAAGAGGGTACAGCCACCAAGAGCAGTACTTC	CASRRGYSHQEQYF
.	TRBV28	.	TRBJ1-5	TGTGCCAGCAGTTTACCAGGGACTGGCAATCAGCCCCAGCATTTT	CASSLPGTGNQPQHF
.	TRBV2	.	TRBJ1-2	TGTGCCAGCAGAGAGACAGACATCAACTATGGCTACACCTTC	CASRETDINYGYTF
.	TRBV10-2	.	TRBJ1-1	TGCGCCACCACCCAGAACACTGAAGCTTTCTTT	CATTQNTEAFF
.	TRBV7-9	TRBD1	TRBJ2-5	TGTGCCAGCAGCCACCTAACAGGGGGCGTAGAGACCCAGTACTTC	CASSHLTGGVETQYF
.	TRBV11-3	TRBD2	TRBJ2-1	TGTGCCAGCAGCTTCTCTAGCGGGAAGCAGTTCTTC	CASSFSSGKQFF
.	TRBV11-2	TRBD2	TRBJ2-1	TGTGCCAGCAGCACCGGGACTAGCGGGGCGCACAATGAGCAGTTCTTC	CASSTGTSGAHNEQFF
.	TRBV4-1	TRBD1	TRBJ2-3	TGCGCCAGCAGCCAATTGCCCGACAGGGCTAGCACAGATACGCAGTATTTT	CASSQLPDRASTDTQYF
.	TRBV4-2	.	TRBJ2-3	TGTGCCAGCAGCCAAGAATCCCGCACAGATACGCAGTATTTT	CASSQESRTDTQYF
.	TRBV6-4	.	TRBJ2-3	TGTGCCAGCAGTGCGGACCCTAGCACAGATACGCAGTATTTT	CASSADPSTDTQYF
.	TRBV7-8	TRBD2	TRBJ2-5	TGTGCCAGCAGCAGACTAGCCCGGCAAGAGACCCAGTACTTC	CASSRLARQETQYF
once	TRBV5-8	.	TRBJ2-5	TGTGCCAGCAGCTCCAGAGGTCTCAGGGCGGACCAAGAGACCCAGTACTTC	CASSSRGLRADQETQYF